This T cell receptor beta chain was obtained from a study of T cells in Graves' hyperthyroidism and ophthalmopathy. V gave up 4 bases and J gave up 5 bases, with 11 bases separating them. Germline loops: CDR1 KGHDR, CDR2 SFDVKD. The CDR3 sequence is 13 residues long. This clonotype was detected a few times. Its target is not known. The study, taken as a whole, reports: In the blood, most expanded thyroid clonotypes above 0.001 appeared as well. By a 13 V-J model, ophthalmopathy was set apart from stable hyperthyroidism.

Exclusion followed for patients with uncontrolled infection, other autoimmune disease, pregnancy or lactation. Cells are PBMCs isolated from more than 8.5 ml of fresh blood. The source material, RNA transcripts, was used to amplify TCR beta CDR3 regions. Using the HTBI primer set, a first-round RT-PCR was run on the TCR CDR3. TCRdb fed the multiplex PCR reads into MiXCR, producing one record per CDR3 protein. The repertoire holds 500,000 to 600,000 distinct CDR3 sequences, with approximately 15% as singletons. Specimen: blood. This clonotype originated in a woman aged 18-29 years with Graves' hyperthyroidism. This chain uses TRBV24-1 with TRBJ2-7; weak D call: TRBD2 (6 bases). CDR3 sequence: CATSEEGLNEQYF. The CDR3 coding sequence is TGTGCCACCAGTGAGGAGGGCTTAAACGAGCAGTACTTC.